This T cell receptor beta chain was observed in a study of blood T cell repertoires in COVID-19. The protocol was immunoSEQ multiplex PCR, while the TCRdb copy is restricted to in-frame clones and leaves out a portion. The table shows over 100,000 clones, with around 86% occurring only once. This CDR3 region has 14 residues. V lost 4 bases to trimming and J lost 8 bases, with 15 bases between them. Germline V CDR1 and CDR2: ENHRY, SYGVKD. The chain recombines TRBV10-3 with TRBJ2-1; no firm D call. The specimen sequenced was peripheral blood. The clonotype originates from a man aged 50 or older with active or convalescent COVID-19. The DNA for the CDR3 is TGTGCCATCAGTGCGGCCCCCGGTCAGGATGAGCAGTTCTTC. It specifies CAISAAPGQDEQFF.